This TCR beta chain emerged from a study of cytomegalovirus exposure and HLA in healthy donors. Whole-study findings and limits: Cytomegalovirus association was listed for 164 TCR beta chains.

60 Vbeta and 13 Jbeta primers were used in PCR. TCRdb's table, derived via immunoSEQ multiplex PCR, lists solely in-frame clones and lacks some. The data hold tens of thousands of clones, with over 65% observed a single time. Comments on this clone: The target antigen is unknown.

The TCR comes from a man aged 45-65 years in good health and CMV-seropositive. Sample: PBMCs.

The CDR3 reads CASSLGGTVTEAFF. The DNA of the CDR3 is TGTGCCAGCAGCTTAGGGGGGACAGTGACTGAAGCTTTCTTT. The genes are TRBV7-2 and TRBJ1-1; TRBD1 matches at 7 bases. The trim removed 1 base at V and 5 bases at J, leaving 4 bases unmatched. CDR1 is SGHTA and CDR2 is FQGNSA in the germline V gene. This CDR3 comprises 14 residues.